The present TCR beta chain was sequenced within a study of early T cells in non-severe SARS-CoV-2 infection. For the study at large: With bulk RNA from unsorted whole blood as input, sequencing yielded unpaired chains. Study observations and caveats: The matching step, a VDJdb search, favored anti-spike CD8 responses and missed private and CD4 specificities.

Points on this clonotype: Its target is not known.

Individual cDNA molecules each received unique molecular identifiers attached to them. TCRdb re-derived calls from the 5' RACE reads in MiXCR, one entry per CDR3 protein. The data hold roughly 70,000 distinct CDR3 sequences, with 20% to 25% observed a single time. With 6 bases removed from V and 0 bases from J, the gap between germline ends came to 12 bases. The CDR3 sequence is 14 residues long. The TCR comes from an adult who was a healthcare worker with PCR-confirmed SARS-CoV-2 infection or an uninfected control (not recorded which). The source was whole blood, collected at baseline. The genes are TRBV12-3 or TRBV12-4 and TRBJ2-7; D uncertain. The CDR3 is CASSRPRTSYEQYF. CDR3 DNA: TGTGCCAGCAGCCGCCCCAGGACCTCCTACGAGCAGTACTTC.